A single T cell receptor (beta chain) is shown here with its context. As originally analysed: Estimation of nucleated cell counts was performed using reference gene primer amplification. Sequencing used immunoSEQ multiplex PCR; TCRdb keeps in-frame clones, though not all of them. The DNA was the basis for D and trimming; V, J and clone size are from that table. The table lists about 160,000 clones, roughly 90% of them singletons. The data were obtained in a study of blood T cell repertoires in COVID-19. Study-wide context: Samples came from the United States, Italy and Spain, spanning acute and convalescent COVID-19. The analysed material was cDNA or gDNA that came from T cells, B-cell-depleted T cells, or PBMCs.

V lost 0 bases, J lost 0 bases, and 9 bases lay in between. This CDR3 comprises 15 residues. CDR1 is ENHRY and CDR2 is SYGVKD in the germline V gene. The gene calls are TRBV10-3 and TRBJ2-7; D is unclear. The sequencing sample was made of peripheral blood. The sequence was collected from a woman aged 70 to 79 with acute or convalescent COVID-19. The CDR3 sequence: CAISESVDNSYEQYF. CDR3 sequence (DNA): TGTGCCATCAGTGAGTCGGTTGACAACTCCTACGAGCAGTACTTC.